This TCR beta chain derives from a study of cytomegalovirus exposure and HLA in healthy donors. Findings and caveats of the study: One cluster of highly shared sequence variants probably arose as a sequencing artifact.

It was with 60 Vbeta and 13 Jbeta primers that the PCR ran. The assay was immunoSEQ multiplex PCR, and TCRdb's table has in-frame clones only and misses some. In the table there are more than 95,000 clones, about a tenth of which are singletons. On this clone: Its antigen is as yet unknown.

Trimming cost V 6 bases and J 7 bases; bases outside gene matches: 5. The CDR3 length is 12 residues. The germline gives CDR1 SGHRS, CDR2 YFSETQ. Sequencing was carried out using PBMCs. The sequence was obtained from a man aged 40-50 years in good health and CMV-seropositive. This rearrangement joins TRBV5-1 to TRBJ2-5; 8 bases map to TRBD2. CDR3 residues: CASTDGGGTQYF. The CDR3 DNA reads as TGCGCCAGCACCGACGGGGGGGGGACCCAGTACTTC.